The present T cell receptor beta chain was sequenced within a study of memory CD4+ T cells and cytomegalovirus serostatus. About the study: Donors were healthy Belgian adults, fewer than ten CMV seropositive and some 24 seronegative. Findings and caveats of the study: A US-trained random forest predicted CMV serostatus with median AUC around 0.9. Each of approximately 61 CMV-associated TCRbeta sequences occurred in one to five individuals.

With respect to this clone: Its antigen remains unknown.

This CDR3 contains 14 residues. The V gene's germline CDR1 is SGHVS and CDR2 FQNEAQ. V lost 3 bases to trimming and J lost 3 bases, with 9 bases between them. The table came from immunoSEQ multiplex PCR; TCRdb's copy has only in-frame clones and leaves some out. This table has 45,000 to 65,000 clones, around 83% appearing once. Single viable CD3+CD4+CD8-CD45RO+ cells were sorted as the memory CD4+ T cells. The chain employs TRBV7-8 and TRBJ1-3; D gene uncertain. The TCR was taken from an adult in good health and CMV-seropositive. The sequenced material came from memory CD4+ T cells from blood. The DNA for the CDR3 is TGTGCCAGCAGCTTTGGAGATGGTGGAAACACCATATATTTT. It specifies CASSFGDGGNTIYF.